This T cell receptor beta chain stems from a study of blood T cell repertoires in COVID-19. Study-wide context: The United States, Italy and Spain were the sources of the acute and convalescent COVID-19 samples.

In germline, CDR1 is LNHDA, CDR2 SQIVND (reference sequence). The CDR3 length is 17 residues. Deletions cut 2 bases from V and 5 bases from J, with 19 bases between. Authors' methods: By means of reference gene primer amplification, nucleated cell counts were estimated. The repertoire was sequenced with immunoSEQ multiplex PCR; TCRdb's copy has only in-frame clones and lacks some. V, J and clone size reflect that table, while D and trimming were determined from the DNA. The table records 100,000 to 120,000 clones, approximately 85% of them present only once. Sequencing input: peripheral blood. The rearrangement uses TRBV19 and TRBJ1-5; D may be TRBD1 (6 bases). The receptor was derived from a woman aged 60-75 years with COVID-19, enrolled during active disease. CDR3 sequence (DNA): TGTGCCAGTAGTATATTCTTCCGGACAGAAAAGGATCAGCCCCAGCATTTT. Its protein is CASSIFFRTEKDQPQHF.